A selection of T cell receptor beta chains follows, all from one sample in a study of beta chain features in type 1 diabetes. Repertoires were generated with immunoSEQ multiplex PCR, while TCRdb's copy carries only in-frame clones and drops some. The profile shows 300,000 to 350,000 clones, roughly 12% of them singletons. The sequenced sample was naive CD4+ T cells from blood. These TCRs come from a young woman with type 1 diabetes. Each CDR3 is given with its conserved first and last residue.

v_call	cdr3_length	j_call	cdr3_aa
TRBV2	13	TRBJ2-1	CAPSRVGYNEQFF
TRBV25-1	15	TRBJ2-1	CASTSGRARWNEQFF
TRBV29-1	14	TRBJ2-1	CSVQGLAGANEQFF
TRBV30	14	TRBJ1-1	CAWSRRGASTEAFF
TRBV5-4	15	TRBJ2-1	CASSADGTGYNEQFF
TRBV19	14	TRBJ1-1	CASTLDGAGGEAFF
TRBV28	14	TRBJ2-7	CASKTGGSSYEQYF
TRBV9	16	TRBJ2-5	CASSVGLAGGVETQYF
TRBV7-8	17	TRBJ2-3	CASSFPPSGTLTDTQYF
TRBV15	20	TRBJ2-3	CATSRDSLLGLAGVPDTQYF
TRBV7-3	17	TRBJ2-4	CASSTGTGGLAKNIQYF
TRBV19	16	TRBJ2-3	CASSGGPSSSADTQYF
TRBV7-2	16	TRBJ2-1	CASSLFLASGYNEQFF
TRBV10-3	16	TRBJ2-4	CAISGTSGRTKNIQYF
TRBV19	14	TRBJ1-2	CASSSGGQGYGYTF
TRBV29-1	15	TRBJ2-6	CSVEDRGTGANVLTF
TRBV27	16	TRBJ2-3	CASSLSTSGTTDTQYF
TRBV11-2	14	TRBJ2-7	CASSLAGGTYEQYF
TRBV29-1	15	TRBJ2-3	CSVKRTSGTSDTQYF
TRBV7-2	16	TRBJ2-1	CASSFGLAGNYNEQFF
TRBV5-1	13	TRBJ1-4	CASSRGQGGKLFF
TRBV28	14	TRBJ1-1	CASSITVKHTEAFF
TRBV6-6	16	TRBJ2-1	CASSSSDSGIYNEQFF
TRBV4-1	13	TRBJ2-1	CASSQGPALSQFF
TRBV9	14	TRBJ2-1	CASRAGTGDNEQFF
TRBV7-9	14	TRBJ1-2	CASSSGTPGGGYTF
TRBV5-1	16	TRBJ2-1	CASSLAFPSGKGEQFF